Below, 17 T cell receptor beta chains from the same sample are listed, as sequenced in a study of blood T cell repertoires in COVID-19. Profiled with immunoSEQ multiplex PCR; TCRdb holds only in-frame clones, not every one. The data contain around 230,000 clones, about 86% of them singletons. Material: PBMCs or T cells enriched from blood (not recorded which). The receptors derive from a woman aged 35 to 49 with acute COVID-19.

The rearrangement joins TRBV7-9 to TRBJ2-1, with 10 bases matching TRBD2. V shed 2 bases and J 10 bases; nucleotides not matched to a gene: 8. This CDR3 is 15 amino acids long. CDR1 and CDR2 (germline): SEHNR, FQNEAQ (reference sequence). CDR3 sequence: CASSLKLAGSEEQFF. CDR3 DNA: TGTGCCAGCAGCTTAAAACTAGCGGGATCGGAGGAGCAGTTCTTC. Full variable domain (missing parts from reference TRBV7-9 and TRBJ2-1): DTGVSQNPRHKITKRGQNVTFRCDPISEHNRLYWYRQTLGQGPEFLTYFQNEAQLEKSRLLSDRFSAERPKGSFSTLEIQRTEQGDSAMYLCASSLKLAGSEEQFFGPGTRLTVL.

This chain joins TRBV29-1 and TRBJ2-1, with TRBD2 matching over 12 bases. Germline-derived CDR1 and CDR2 are SQVTM and ANQGSEA. The V segment lost 7 bases and the J segment 7 bases; nucleotides outside the gene matches: 11. The CDR3 totals 15 residues. This chain's CDR3 is CSALGGLAGPNEQFF. CDR3 DNA sequence: TGCAGCGCCCTCGGCGGACTAGCGGGACCGAATGAGCAGTTCTTC.

The rearrangement uses TRBV6-4 and TRBJ2-1, with D maybe TRBD1 (6 bases). Germline-derived CDR1 and CDR2 are MRHNA and SNTAGT. V lost 5 bases, J lost 8 bases, and 13 bases lay in between. This CDR3 comprises 13 residues. DNA for the CDR3: TGTGCCAGCAGTCCAGGGGCGGAGGATGAGCAGTTCTTC. It encodes CASSPGAEDEQFF.

The chain joins TRBV27 to TRBJ2-2, with 7 bases aligning to TRBD1. CDR1 MNHEY and CDR2 SMNVEV come from the germline V gene (reference sequence). V was pared by 5 bases and J by 5 bases, with 2 bases of the junction left unmatched. The CDR3 extends over 13 amino acids. The CDR3 sequence: CASSVQGTGELFF. The DNA for the CDR3 is TGTGCCAGCAGTGTACAGGGGACCGGGGAGCTGTTTTTT.

This clone was recorded only once. The genes are TRBV25-1 and TRBJ1-1, with 9 bases aligning to TRBD1. CDR1 and CDR2 (germline): MGHDK, SYGVNS. The CDR3 contains 15 residues. J was trimmed by 5 bases and V by 2 bases; bases with no gene match: 6. Here the CDR3 reads CASSESGQGRTEAFF. The CDR3 DNA reads TGTGCCAGCAGTGAAAGCGGACAGGGGAGAACTGAAGCTTTCTTT.

V is TRBV19 and J is TRBJ2-7; 8 bases line up with TRBD1. The V gene's germline CDR1 is LNHDA and CDR2 SQIVND (reference sequence). The CDR3 consists of 14 residues. Unmatched junction bases numbered 4, after V lost 5 bases and J lost 1 base. CDR3 protein: CASSVRDRSYEQYF. The CDR3 bases are TGTGCCAGTAGTGTCCGGGACAGGTCCTACGAGCAGTACTTC.

The J gene is TRBJ2-2, the V gene TRBV4-2; D may be TRBD1 (6 bases). V lost 3 bases and J 1 base, leaving 18 bases between the germline ends. This CDR3 region has 18 residues. CDR1 and CDR2 (germline): LGHNA, YNFKEQ. The DNA for the CDR3 is TGTGCCAGCAGCCAGAGGGACACCGGTTACGGGAACACCGGGGAGCTGTTTTTT. It encodes CASSQRDTGYGNTGELFF.

The V call is TRBV9, the J call TRBJ2-2, with D uncertain. The CDR3 has 15 residues. The V end lost 1 base, the J end lost 7 bases, and 14 bases lay between the germline ends. Germline V gene data show CDR1 as SGDLS and CDR2 as YYNGEE. This chain's CDR3 is CASSVQEVRDGELFF. The CDR3, as DNA: TGTGCCAGCAGCGTACAAGAGGTCAGAGACGGGGAGCTGTTTTTT.

This chain links TRBV7-3 with TRBJ1-1, with TRBD1 matching 7 bases. The CDR3 totals 13 residues. CDR1 is SGHTA, CDR2 FQGTGA, per germline. Trimming took 5 bases from V and 3 from J; bases not matched to a gene: 3. In DNA, the CDR3 is TGTGCCAGCAGCAAAGGGGGCTACACTGAAGCTTTCTTT. Encoded protein: CASSKGGYTEAFF. The full variable domain, in which reference TRBV7-3 and TRBJ1-1 provide the parts outside the CDR3, is GAGVSQTPSNKVTEKGKYVELRCDPISGHTALYWYRQSLGQGPEFLIYFQGTGAADDSGLPNDRFFAVRPEGSVSTLKIQRTERGDSAVYLCASSKGGYTEAFFGQGTRLTVV.

The gene calls are TRBV6-5 and TRBJ2-2, with D maybe TRBD2 (6 bases). Germline CDR1 and CDR2: MNHEY and SVGAGI. The CDR3 length is 13 residues. Trimming stripped 6 bases from V and 5 bases from J, with 10 bases between. CDR3 sequence: CASSPRGTGELFF. The CDR3 DNA reads as TGTGCCAGCAGCCCACGGGGGACCGGGGAGCTGTTTTTT.

The chain recombines TRBV7-8 with TRBJ2-3; D is unclear. The germline V gene has CDR1 SGHVS and CDR2 FQNEAQ. The length of the CDR3 is 16 residues. Trimming cost V 5 bases and J 0 bases, with 15 bases left between them. CDR3 sequence: CASSTQTESSTDTQYF. The CDR3 DNA sequence: TGTGCCAGCAGCACTCAGACTGAATCTAGCACAGATACGCAGTATTTT.

V and J are TRBV27 and TRBJ2-3, with 11 bases matching TRBD2. The J segment lost 6 bases and the V segment lost 4 bases, leaving 6 bases of the junction unmatched. CDR3 length: 15 amino acids. The germline V gene encodes CDR1 MNHEY and CDR2 SMNVEV (reference sequence). The CDR3: CASSYSGRAADTQYF. In nucleotides, the CDR3 is TGTGCCAGCAGTTATAGCGGGAGGGCCGCGGATACGCAGTATTTT.

The chain recombines TRBV11-3 with TRBJ2-7, with D unclear. The CDR3 has 15 amino acids. Germline CDR1 SGHNT, CDR2 YENEEA. V lost 5 bases and J 4 bases, leaving 18 bases between the germline ends. This CDR3 reads CASSSLSDFPYEQYF. The CDR3 DNA follows: TGTGCCAGCAGCAGCTTAAGTGATTTCCCTTACGAGCAGTACTTC.

This clone was observed a single time. The chain combines TRBV2 with TRBJ1-5; 8 nucleotides match TRBD1. The CDR3 has 14 amino acids. J gave up 7 bases and V 6 bases, and 8 bases lay outside the gene matches. Germline V gives CDR1 SNHLY, CDR2 FYNNEI. The chain's CDR3 is CASRDRVLYQPQHF. The CDR3 nucleotides are TGTGCCAGCAGGGACAGGGTGTTGTACCAGCCCCAGCATTTT.

The rearrangement links TRBV24-1 to TRBJ2-5; D unresolved. This CDR3 has 13 residues. The germline V gene has CDR1 KGHDR and CDR2 SFDVKD. Trimming cost V 4 bases and J 5 bases, with 10 bases left between them. The CDR3 DNA reads as TGTGCCACCAGTGACCCTGCCCGGGAGACCCAGTACTTC. Its translation is CATSDPARETQYF.

J is TRBJ1-4 and V is TRBV5-1, with a tentative D call TRBD1 (6 bases). This CDR3 contains 15 residues. The germline CDR1 and CDR2 sequences are SGHRS and YFSETQ. V dropped 0 bases and J dropped 7 bases, with 13 bases sitting between them. CDR3 loop: CASSLDAGESEKLFF. The CDR3 DNA sequence: TGCGCCAGCAGCTTGGATGCAGGGGAGAGTGAAAAACTGTTTTTT.

This clone was observed a few times. The rearrangement links TRBV19 to TRBJ2-1, with TRBD2 identical over 11 bases. CDR3 length: 15 amino acids. The germline CDR1 and CDR2 sequences are LNHDA and SQIVND (reference sequence). V was pared by 8 bases and J by 3 bases, with 6 bases of the junction left unmatched. This chain's CDR3 is CASGIAGGIYNEQFF. CDR3 DNA: TGTGCCAGTGGAATAGCGGGAGGGATCTACAATGAGCAGTTCTTC. Looking up the rest from reference TRBV19 and TRBJ2-1 gives the full variable domain: DGGITQSPKYLFRKEGQNVTLSCEQNLNHDAMYWYRQDPGQGLRLIYYSQIVNDFQKGDIAEGYSVSREKKESFPLTVTSAQKNPTAFYLCASGIAGGIYNEQFFGPGTRLTVL.